A single sample gave rise to the 17 T cell receptor beta chains below, sequenced in a study of blood T cell repertoires in COVID-19. Generated by immunoSEQ multiplex PCR, the TCRdb table keeps only in-frame clones and is missing some. The sample contains roughly 250,000 clones, around 82% of which appear only once. The specimen was peripheral blood. These receptors all come from a woman aged 70-85 years with acute or convalescent COVID-19.

The rearrangement joins TRBV9 to TRBJ2-2; 7 bases are a match to TRBD1. In germline, CDR1 is SGDLS, CDR2 YYNGEE. Germline trimming cut 3 bases from V and 7 bases from J; bases unmatched to any gene: 6. The length of the CDR3 is 14 residues. The CDR3 DNA reads as TGTGCCAGCAGCGCTCGACAGGGCCACGGGGAGCTGTTTTTT. The encoded protein is CASSARQGHGELFF.

This clone was counted between two and nine times. J is TRBJ1-4 and V is TRBV4-3; 10 positions agree with TRBD1. The CDR3 covers 14 residues. CDR1 LGHNA and CDR2 YSLEER come from the germline V gene. The V and J ends lost 4 bases and 5 bases, in that order; junction bases with no gene match: 1. CDR3 sequence: CASSLGQGNEKLFF. In DNA form, the CDR3 reads TGCGCCAGCAGCCTGGGACAGGGGAATGAAAAACTGTTTTTT.

This clone was detected only a few times. The CDR3 is CATSRKGHRGTNYGYTF. CDR3 bases: TGTGCCACCAGCAGGAAAGGACACAGGGGAACTAACTATGGCTACACCTTC. The chain joins TRBV15 to TRBJ1-2; 7 positions agree with TRBD1. CDR3 length equals 17 residues. V lost 3 bases and J lost 0; bases outside the gene matches: 10. The germline CDR1 and CDR2 sequences are LNHNV and YYDKDF (reference sequence).

This clone is a singleton in its sample. The rearrangement links TRBV6-5 to TRBJ2-4; possibly TRBD1 for D (5 bases). The CDR3 extends over 14 amino acids. Trimming took 11 bases from V and 2 from J, leaving 16 bases between them. CDR1 is MNHEY and CDR2 is SVGAGI in the germline V gene. CDR3 sequence reads: CAGKDSWPKNIQYF. As DNA, the CDR3 is TGTGCCGGCAAAGACAGCTGGCCCAAAAACATTCAGTACTTC.

This chain joins TRBV5-6 and TRBJ2-7; D not resolved. From germline, CDR1 is SGHDT and CDR2 YYEEEE. The CDR3 contains 13 residues. V lost 3 bases and J 1 base, leaving 8 bases between the germline ends. This chain's CDR3 is CASSSTVSYEQYF. DNA for the CDR3: TGTGCCAGCAGCTCCACAGTTTCCTACGAGCAGTACTTC.

The J gene is TRBJ1-6, the V gene TRBV4-3, with D maybe TRBD1 (5 bases). The CDR3 length is 14 residues. Trimming pared 0 bases from V and 9 bases from J, leaving 9 bases between. Germline V gene data show CDR1 as LGHNA and CDR2 as YSLEER. As DNA, the CDR3 is TGCGCCAGCAGCCAAGATTCCAGGGCTTCACCCCTCCACTTT. This gives the protein CASSQDSRASPLHF.

V usage is TRBV27 and J usage is TRBJ1-1; 9 nucleotides agree with TRBD1. This CDR3 has 17 residues. CDR1 is MNHEY, CDR2 SMNVEV, per germline (reference sequence). Germline trimming cut 5 bases from V and 3 bases from J; bases unmatched to any gene: 13. In DNA form, the CDR3 reads TGTGCCAGCAGTCTTATATATACAGGGGGCAGGGACACTGAAGCTTTCTTT. This translates into CASSLIYTGGRDTEAFF.

This clone was found once. The chain links TRBV2 to TRBJ1-2, with no clear D. The germline V gene has CDR1 SNHLY and CDR2 FYNNEI. V lost 2 bases, J lost 4 bases, and 8 bases lay in between. The CDR3 consists of 13 residues. For the CDR3, the DNA is TGTGCCAGCAGTGAATCGGGAATCTATGGCTACACCTTC. Its protein product is CASSESGIYGYTF.

The V call is TRBV7-8, the J call TRBJ1-2; TRBD1 matches at 9 bases. CDR1 SGHVS and CDR2 FQNEAQ come from the germline V gene. This CDR3 has 15 amino acids. After removal of 5 bases from V and 4 bases from J, the junction contained 8 bases not matched to a gene. The CDR3, as DNA: TGTGCCAGCAGCCCGTGGACAGGGGCTACCTATGGCTACACCTTC. Amino acid sequence: CASSPWTGATYGYTF.

The chain joins TRBV30 to TRBJ2-1, with 9 nucleotides matching TRBD2. The CDR3 has 18 residues. Germline-derived CDR1 and CDR2 are GTSNPN and SVGIG (reference sequence). The V gene end was trimmed by 2 bases and the J gene end by 0 bases; junction bases not matched to a gene: 11. CDR3 bases: TGTGCCTGGAGTCTTCTGCGGGGGGGAACGAGCTCCTACAATGAGCAGTTCTTC. Its translation: CAWSLLRGGTSSYNEQFF.

The chain has TRBV3-1 (or the pseudogene TRBV3-2) and TRBJ1-1; 8 nucleotides line up with TRBD1. There are 14 residues in the CDR3. Germline trimming cut 3 bases from V and 5 bases from J; bases unmatched to any gene: 5. Germline CDR1 LGHDT, CDR2 YNNKEL (reference sequence). The CDR3 region has the DNA TGTGCCAGCAGCCACGTTACAGGGGGGACTGAAGCTTTCTTT. As protein: CASSHVTGGTEAFF.

V is TRBV25-1 and J is TRBJ2-3, with 11 bases lining up with TRBD2. The CDR3 runs 16 residues. Germline V CDR1 and CDR2: MGHDK, SYGVNS. After removal of 10 bases from V and 3 bases from J, the junction contained 12 bases not matched to a gene. The CDR3 loop reads CATHPDSGGATDTQYF. CDR3 bases: TGTGCCACCCACCCAGATAGCGGGGGGGCAACAGATACGCAGTATTTT.

V usage is TRBV10-3 and J usage is TRBJ1-2; unclear D gene. The CDR3 consists of 13 residues. Trimming stripped 4 bases from V and 4 bases from J, with 10 bases between. Germline lookup yields CDR1 ENHRY and CDR2 SYGVKD. In nucleotides, the CDR3 is TGTGCCATCAGTGCCGGGGATGGCTATGGCTACACCTTC. It encodes CAISAGDGYGYTF.

The V and J genes are TRBV7-6 and TRBJ1-1; tentative D call: TRBD1 (6 bases). The CDR3 is made up of 16 amino acids. Germline assignment: CDR1 SGHVS and CDR2 FNYEAQ. Trimming stripped 5 bases from V and 1 base from J, with 17 bases between. Written as DNA, the CDR3 is TGTGCCAGCAGCGCGGTACAGGGTCTGGGGAACACTGAAGCTTTCTTT. As protein: CASSAVQGLGNTEAFF.

This chain uses TRBV9 with TRBJ2-1; 10 nucleotides align to TRBD2. Trimming took 0 bases from V and 7 from J; bases not matched to a gene: 7. The CDR3 spans 16 residues. Germline CDR1 SGDLS, CDR2 YYNGEE. CDR3 bases: TGTGCCAGCAGCGTAGTAGCTAGCGGGGGAGCAAATGAGCAGTTCTTC. Protein: CASSVVASGGANEQFF.

The chain recombines TRBV6-2 or TRBV6-3 with TRBJ1-2; TRBD1 is a possible D gene (5 bases). The V end lost 2 bases, the J end lost 5 bases, and 18 bases lay between the germline ends. This CDR3 comprises 16 residues. Germline loops: CDR1 MNHEY, CDR2 SVGEGT. CDR3 loop: CASSYDGTPREYGYTF. The CDR3 DNA reads TGTGCCAGCAGTTACGACGGGACTCCCAGGGAATATGGCTACACCTTC.

The rearrangement uses TRBV18 and TRBJ1-5; 7 bases are shared with TRBD1. The germline gives CDR1 KGHSH, CDR2 LQKENI. V lost 5 bases, J lost 3 bases, and 4 bases stayed unmatched. The CDR3 spans 14 residues. Here the CDR3 reads CASSTDRVNQPQHF. The CDR3 DNA sequence: TGTGCCAGCTCAACCGACAGGGTCAATCAGCCCCAGCATTTT.